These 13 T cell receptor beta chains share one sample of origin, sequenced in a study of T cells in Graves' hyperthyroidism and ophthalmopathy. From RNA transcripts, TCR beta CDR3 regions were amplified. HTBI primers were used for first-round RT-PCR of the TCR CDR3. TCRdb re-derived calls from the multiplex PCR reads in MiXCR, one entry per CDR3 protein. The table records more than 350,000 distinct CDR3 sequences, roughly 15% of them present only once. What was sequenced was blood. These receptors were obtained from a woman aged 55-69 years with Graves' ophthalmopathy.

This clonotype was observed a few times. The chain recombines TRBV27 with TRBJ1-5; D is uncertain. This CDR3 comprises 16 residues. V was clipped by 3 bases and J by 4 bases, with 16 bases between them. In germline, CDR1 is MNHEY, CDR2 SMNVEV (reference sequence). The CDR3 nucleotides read TGTGCCAGCAGTTTTCGGGTAGGGCTGGGGAATCAGCCCCAGCATTTT. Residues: CASSFRVGLGNQPQHF.

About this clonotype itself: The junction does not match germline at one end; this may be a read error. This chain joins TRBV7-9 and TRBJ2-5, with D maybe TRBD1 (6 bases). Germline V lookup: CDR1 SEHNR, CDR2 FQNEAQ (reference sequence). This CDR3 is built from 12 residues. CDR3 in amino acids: CASSLDRGKLNF. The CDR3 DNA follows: TGTGCCAGCAGCTTAGATAGGGGGAAGTTGAACTTC.

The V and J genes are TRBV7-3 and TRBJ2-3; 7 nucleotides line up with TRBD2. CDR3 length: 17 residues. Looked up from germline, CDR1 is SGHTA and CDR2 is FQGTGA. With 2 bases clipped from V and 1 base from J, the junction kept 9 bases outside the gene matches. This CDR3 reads CASSLGAGRRGTDTQYF. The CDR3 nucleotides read TGTGCCAGCAGCTTAGGGGCCGGGAGGAGGGGCACAGATACGCAGTATTTT.

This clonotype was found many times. CDR3 in amino acids: CASSLARTGLETQYF. The CDR3 nucleotides read TGTGCCAGCAGTTTAGCGAGGACAGGGTTGGAGACCCAGTACTTC. The V and J genes are TRBV12-3 or TRBV12-4 and TRBJ2-5, with 8 bases fitting TRBD1. J lost 5 bases, V lost 0 bases, and 5 bases had no gene match. The CDR3 spans 15 residues.

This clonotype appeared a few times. The CDR3 reads CASSLGAGGGSGELFF. The CDR3 DNA is TGTGCCAGCAGCTTAGGGGCGGGAGGGGGGTCCGGGGAGCTGTTTTTT. This chain connects TRBV7-8 to TRBJ2-2, with TRBD2 identical over 9 bases. The CDR3 extends over 16 amino acids. The germline V gene encodes CDR1 SGHVS and CDR2 FQNEAQ. Losses at the gene ends were 1 base for V and 6 bases for J; bases not matched to a gene: 6.

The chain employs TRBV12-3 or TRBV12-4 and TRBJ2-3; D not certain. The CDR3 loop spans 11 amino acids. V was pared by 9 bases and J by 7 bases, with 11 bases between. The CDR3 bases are TGTGCCAGTTCCCCCGCCCATACGCAGTATTTT. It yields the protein CASSPAHTQYF.

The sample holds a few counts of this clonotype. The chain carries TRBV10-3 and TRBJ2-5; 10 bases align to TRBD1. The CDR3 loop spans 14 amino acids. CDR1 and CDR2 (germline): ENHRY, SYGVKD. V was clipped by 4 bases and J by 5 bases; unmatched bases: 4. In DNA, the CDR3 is TGTGCCATCAGTGGGGACAGGGGCTCCGAGACCCAGTACTTC. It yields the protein CAISGDRGSETQYF.

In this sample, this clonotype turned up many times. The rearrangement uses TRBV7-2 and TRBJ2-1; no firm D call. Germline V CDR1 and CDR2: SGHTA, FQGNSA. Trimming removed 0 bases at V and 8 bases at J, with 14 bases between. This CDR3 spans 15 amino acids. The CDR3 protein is CASSLAGRGRYEQFF. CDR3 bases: TGTGCCAGCAGCTTAGCTGGCCGAGGTAGATATGAGCAGTTCTTC.

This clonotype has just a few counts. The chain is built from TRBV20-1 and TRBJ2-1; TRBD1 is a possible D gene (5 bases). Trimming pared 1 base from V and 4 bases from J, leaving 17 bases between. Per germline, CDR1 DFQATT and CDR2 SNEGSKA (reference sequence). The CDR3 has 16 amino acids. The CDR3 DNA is TGCAGTGCTAGAGGAGCAAAGGGGCCTCAATACAATGAGCAGTTCTTC. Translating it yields CSARGAKGPQYNEQFF.

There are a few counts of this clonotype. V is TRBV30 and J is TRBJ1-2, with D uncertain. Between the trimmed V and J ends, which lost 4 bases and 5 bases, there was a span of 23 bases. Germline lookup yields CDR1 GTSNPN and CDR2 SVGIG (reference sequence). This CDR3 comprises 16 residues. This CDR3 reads CAWKIPTIHSAYGYTF. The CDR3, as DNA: TGTGCCTGGAAAATCCCCACAATCCACTCCGCATATGGCTACACCTTC. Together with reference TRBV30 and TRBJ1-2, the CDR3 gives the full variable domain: SQTIHQWPATLVQPVGSPLSLECTVEGTSNPNLYWYRQAAGRGLQLLFYSVGIGQISSEVPQNLSASRPQDRQFILSSKKLLLSDSGFYLCAWKIPTIHSAYGYTFGSGTRLTVV.

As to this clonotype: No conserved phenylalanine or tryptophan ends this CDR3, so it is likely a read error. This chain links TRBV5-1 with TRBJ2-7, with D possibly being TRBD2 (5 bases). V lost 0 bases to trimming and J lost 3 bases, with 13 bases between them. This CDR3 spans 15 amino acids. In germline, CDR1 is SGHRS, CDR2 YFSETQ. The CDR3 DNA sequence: TGCGCCAGCAGCTTGGGGGCGGGCCTAGGCTACGAGCAGTACCTC. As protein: CASSLGAGLGYEQYL.

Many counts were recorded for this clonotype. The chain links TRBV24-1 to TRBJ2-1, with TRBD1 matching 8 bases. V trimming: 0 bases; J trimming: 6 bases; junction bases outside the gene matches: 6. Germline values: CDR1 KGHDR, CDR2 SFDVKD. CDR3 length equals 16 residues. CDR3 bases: TGTGCCACCAGTGATTTGGGACAGGGTTTGGCCAATGAGCAGTTCTTC. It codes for CATSDLGQGLANEQFF.

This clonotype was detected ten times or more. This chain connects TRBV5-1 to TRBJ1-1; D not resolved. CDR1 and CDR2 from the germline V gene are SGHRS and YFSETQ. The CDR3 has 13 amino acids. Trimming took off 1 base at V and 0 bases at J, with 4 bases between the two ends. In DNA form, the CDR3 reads TGCGCCAGCAGCTTGACGCTGAACACTGAAGCTTTCTTT. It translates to CASSLTLNTEAFF.